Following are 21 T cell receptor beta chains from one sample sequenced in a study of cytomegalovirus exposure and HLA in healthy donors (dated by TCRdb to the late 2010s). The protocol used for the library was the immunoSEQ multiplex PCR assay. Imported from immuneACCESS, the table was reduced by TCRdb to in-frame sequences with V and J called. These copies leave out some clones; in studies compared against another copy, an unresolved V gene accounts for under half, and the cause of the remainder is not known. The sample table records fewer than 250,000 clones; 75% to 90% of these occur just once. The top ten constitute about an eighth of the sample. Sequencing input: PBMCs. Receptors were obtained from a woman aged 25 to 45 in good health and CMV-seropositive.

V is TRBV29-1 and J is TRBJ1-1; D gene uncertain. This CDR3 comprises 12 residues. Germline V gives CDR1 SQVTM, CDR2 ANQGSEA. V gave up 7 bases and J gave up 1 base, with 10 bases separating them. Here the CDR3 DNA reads TGCAGCGCCGGGTCGACGAACACTGAAGCTTTCTTT. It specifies CSAGSTNTEAFF.

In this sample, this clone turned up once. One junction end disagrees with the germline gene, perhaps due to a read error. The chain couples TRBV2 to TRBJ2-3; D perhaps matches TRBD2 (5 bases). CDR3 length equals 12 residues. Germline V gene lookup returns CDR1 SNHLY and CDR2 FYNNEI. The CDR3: CASAKPGSTVRF. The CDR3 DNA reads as TGTGCCAGCGCGAAACCGGGATCCACTGTTCGTTTT.

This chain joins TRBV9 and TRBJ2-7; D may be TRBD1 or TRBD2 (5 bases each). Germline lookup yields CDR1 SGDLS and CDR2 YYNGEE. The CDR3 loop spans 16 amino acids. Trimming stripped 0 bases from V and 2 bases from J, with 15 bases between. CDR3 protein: CASSVAASGTPYEQYF. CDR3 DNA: TGTGCCAGCAGCGTAGCAGCGAGTGGGACGCCCTACGAGCAGTACTTC.

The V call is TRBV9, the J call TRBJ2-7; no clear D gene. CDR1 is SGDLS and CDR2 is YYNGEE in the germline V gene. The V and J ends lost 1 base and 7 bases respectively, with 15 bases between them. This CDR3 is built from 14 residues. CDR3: CASSVMSDLGEQYF. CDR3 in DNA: TGTGCCAGCAGCGTAATGTCGGACCTTGGGGAGCAGTACTTC.

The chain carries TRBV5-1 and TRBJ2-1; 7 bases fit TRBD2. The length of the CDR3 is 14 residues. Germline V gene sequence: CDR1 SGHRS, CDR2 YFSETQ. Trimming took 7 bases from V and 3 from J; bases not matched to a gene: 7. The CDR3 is CASRRGENYNEQFF. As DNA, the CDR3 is TGCGCCAGCCGTCGGGGGGAGAACTACAATGAGCAGTTCTTC.

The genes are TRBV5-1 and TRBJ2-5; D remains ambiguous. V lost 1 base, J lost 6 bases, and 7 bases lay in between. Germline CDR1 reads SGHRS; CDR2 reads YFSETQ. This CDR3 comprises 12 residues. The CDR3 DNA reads TGCGCCAGCAGCTTGCCCTCACAGACCCAGTACTTC. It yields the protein CASSLPSQTQYF.

CDR3 DNA sequence: TGTGCCAGCAGCTTAGACGCCAGGAACACTGAAGCTTTCTTT. Translation: CASSLDARNTEAFF. J is TRBJ1-1 and V is TRBV7-6; D uncertain. The V gene's germline CDR1 is SGHVS and CDR2 FNYEAQ. This CDR3 contains 14 residues. Trimming took 1 base from V and 1 from J, leaving 7 bases between them.

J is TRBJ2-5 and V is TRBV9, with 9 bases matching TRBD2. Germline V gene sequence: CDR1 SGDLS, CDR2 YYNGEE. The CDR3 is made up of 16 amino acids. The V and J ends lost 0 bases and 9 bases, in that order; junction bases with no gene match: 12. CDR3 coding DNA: TGTGCCAGCAGCGTAGAGGCGGGAGGGCCTTTTAGGCCCCAGTACTTC. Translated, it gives CASSVEAGGPFRPQYF.

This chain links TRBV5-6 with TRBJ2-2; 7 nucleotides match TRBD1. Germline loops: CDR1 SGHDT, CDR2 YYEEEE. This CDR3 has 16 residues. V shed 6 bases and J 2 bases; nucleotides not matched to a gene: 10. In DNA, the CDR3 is TGTGCCAGCACCTCCGCCGACAGGGAAAACACCGGGGAGCTGTTTTTT. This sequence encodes CASTSADRENTGELFF. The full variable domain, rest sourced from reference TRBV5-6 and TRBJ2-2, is DAGVTQSPTHLIKTRGQQVTLRCSPKSGHDTVSWYQQALGQGPQFIFQYYEEEERQRGNFPDRFSGHQFPNYSSELNVNALLLGDSALYLCASTSADRENTGELFFGEGSRLTVL.

CDR3 in amino acids: CASRTMGINQPQHF. The CDR3 nucleotides read TGTGCCAGCAGGACCATGGGAATCAATCAGCCCCAGCATTTT. V and J are TRBV6-1 and TRBJ1-5; D unresolved. CDR3 length equals 14 residues. With 6 bases removed from V and 3 bases from J, the gap between germline ends came to 12 bases. Germline loops: CDR1 MNHNS, CDR2 SASEGT.

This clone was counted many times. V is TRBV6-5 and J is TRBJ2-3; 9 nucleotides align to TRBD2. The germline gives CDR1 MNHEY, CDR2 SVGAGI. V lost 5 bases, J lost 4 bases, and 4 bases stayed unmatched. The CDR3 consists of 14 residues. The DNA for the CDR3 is TGTGCCAGCAGTATAGCGGGAGTGTCAGATACGCAGTATTTT. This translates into CASSIAGVSDTQYF.

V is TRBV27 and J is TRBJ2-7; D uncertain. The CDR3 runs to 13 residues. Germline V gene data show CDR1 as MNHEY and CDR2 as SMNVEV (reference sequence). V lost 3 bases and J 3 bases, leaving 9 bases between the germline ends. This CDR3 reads CASSFTANYEQYF. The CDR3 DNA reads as TGTGCCAGCAGTTTTACAGCGAACTACGAGCAGTACTTC.

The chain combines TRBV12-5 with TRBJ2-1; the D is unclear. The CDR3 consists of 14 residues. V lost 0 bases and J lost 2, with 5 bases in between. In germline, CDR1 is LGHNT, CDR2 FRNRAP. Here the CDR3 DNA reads TGTGCTAGTGGTTTGGTCCCCACCTACAATGAGCAGTTCTTC. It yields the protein CASGLVPTYNEQFF.

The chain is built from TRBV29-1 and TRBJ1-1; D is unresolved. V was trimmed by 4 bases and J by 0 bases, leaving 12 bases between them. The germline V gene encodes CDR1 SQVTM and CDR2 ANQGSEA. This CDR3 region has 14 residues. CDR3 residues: CSVGISLMNTEAFF. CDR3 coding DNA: TGCAGCGTTGGGATCAGTTTAATGAACACTGAAGCTTTCTTT. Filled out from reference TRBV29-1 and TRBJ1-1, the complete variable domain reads SAVISQKPSRDICQRGTSLTIQCQVDSQVTMMFWYRQQPGQSLTLIATANQGSEATYESGFVIDKFPISRPNLTFSTLTVSNMSPEDSSIYLCSVGISLMNTEAFFGQGTRLTVV.

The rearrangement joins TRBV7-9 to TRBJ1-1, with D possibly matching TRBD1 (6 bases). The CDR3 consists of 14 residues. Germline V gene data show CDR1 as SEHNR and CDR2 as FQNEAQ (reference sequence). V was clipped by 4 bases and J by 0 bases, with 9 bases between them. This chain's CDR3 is CASSSGQMNTEAFF. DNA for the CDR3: TGTGCCAGCAGCTCCGGACAGATGAACACTGAAGCTTTCTTT.

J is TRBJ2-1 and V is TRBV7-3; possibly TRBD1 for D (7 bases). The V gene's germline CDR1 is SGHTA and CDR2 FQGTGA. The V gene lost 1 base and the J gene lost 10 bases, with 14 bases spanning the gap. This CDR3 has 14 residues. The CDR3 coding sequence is TGTGCCAGCAGCTTAAACGCTGCGGGACAGGAGCAGTTCTTC. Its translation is CASSLNAAGQEQFF.

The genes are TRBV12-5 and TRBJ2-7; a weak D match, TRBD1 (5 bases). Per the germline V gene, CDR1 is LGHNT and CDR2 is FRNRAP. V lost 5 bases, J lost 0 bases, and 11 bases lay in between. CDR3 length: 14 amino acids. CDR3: CASGHPGYSYEQYF. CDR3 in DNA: TGTGCTAGTGGTCATCCAGGGTACTCCTACGAGCAGTACTTC.

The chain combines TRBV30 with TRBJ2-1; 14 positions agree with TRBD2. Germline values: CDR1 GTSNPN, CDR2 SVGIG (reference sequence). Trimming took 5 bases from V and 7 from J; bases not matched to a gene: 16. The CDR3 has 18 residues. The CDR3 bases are TGTGCCTGGGCTACCGGGACTAGCGGGAGAGCGACGGGGAATGAGCAGTTCTTC. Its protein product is CAWATGTSGRATGNEQFF.

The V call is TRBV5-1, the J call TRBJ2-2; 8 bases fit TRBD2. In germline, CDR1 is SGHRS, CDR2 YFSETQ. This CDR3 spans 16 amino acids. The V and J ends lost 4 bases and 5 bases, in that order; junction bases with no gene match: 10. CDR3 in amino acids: CASSVGLVGTTGELFF. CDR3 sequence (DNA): TGCGCCAGCAGCGTGGGACTAGTGGGTACGACCGGGGAGCTGTTTTTT.

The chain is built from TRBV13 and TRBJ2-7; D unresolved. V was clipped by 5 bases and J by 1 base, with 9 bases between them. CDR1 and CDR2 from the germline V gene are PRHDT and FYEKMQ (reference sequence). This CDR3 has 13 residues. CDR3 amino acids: CASSPQRSYEQYF. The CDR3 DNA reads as TGTGCCAGCAGCCCTCAAAGGTCCTACGAGCAGTACTTC.

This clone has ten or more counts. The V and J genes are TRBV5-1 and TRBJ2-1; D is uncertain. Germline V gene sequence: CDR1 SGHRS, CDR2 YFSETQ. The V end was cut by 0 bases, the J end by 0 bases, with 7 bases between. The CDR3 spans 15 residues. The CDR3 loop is CASSLGANSYNEQFF. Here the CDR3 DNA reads TGCGCCAGCAGCTTGGGAGCGAACTCCTACAATGAGCAGTTCTTC.